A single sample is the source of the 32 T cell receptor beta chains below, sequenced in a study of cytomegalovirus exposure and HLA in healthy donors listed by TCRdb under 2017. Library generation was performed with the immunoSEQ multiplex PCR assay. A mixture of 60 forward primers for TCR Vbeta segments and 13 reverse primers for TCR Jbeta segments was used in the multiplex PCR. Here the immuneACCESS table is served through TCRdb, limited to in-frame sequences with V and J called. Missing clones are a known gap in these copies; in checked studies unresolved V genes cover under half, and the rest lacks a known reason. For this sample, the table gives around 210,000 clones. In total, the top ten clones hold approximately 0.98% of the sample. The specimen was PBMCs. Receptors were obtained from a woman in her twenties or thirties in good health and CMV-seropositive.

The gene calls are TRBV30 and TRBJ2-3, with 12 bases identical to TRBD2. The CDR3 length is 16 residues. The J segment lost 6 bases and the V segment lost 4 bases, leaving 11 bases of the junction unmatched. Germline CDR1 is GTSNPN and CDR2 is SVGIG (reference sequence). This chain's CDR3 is CAWTSGRVLTLDTQYF. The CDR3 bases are TGTGCCTGGACTAGCGGGAGGGTCCTCACACTGGATACGCAGTATTTT.

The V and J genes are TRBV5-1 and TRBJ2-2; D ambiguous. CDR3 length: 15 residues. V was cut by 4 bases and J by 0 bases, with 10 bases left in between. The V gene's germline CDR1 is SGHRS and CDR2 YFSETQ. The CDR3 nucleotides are TGCGCCAGCAGCGAAGAGCGATCGAACACCGGGGAGCTGTTTTTT. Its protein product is CASSEERSNTGELFF.

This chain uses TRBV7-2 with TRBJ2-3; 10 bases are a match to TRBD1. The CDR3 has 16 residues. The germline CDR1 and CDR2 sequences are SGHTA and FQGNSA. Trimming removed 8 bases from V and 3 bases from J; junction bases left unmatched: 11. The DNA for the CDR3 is TGTGCCAGCCCCTACCGTGGACAGGGGGGGACAGATACGCAGTATTTT. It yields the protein CASPYRGQGGTDTQYF.

As DNA, the CDR3 is TGTGCCAGCAGCTTAGGGACCCGGGCGGGGACCAACACCGGGGAGCTGTTTTTT. Amino acid sequence: CASSLGTRAGTNTGELFF. The J gene is TRBJ2-2, the V gene TRBV7-6; D perhaps matches TRBD2 (6 bases). The CDR3 has 18 amino acids. The V and J ends lost 1 base and 2 bases respectively, with 17 bases between them. Germline loops: CDR1 SGHVS, CDR2 FNYEAQ.

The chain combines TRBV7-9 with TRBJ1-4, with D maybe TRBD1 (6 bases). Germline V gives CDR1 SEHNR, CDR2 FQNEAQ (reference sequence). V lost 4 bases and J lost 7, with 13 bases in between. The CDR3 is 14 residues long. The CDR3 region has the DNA TGTGCCAGCAGCTCTGGAACAGGGTTTGAAAAACTGTTTTTT. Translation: CASSSGTGFEKLFF. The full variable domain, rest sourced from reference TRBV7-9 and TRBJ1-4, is DTGVSQNPRHKITKRGQNVTFRCDPISEHNRLYWYRQTLGQGPEFLTYFQNEAQLEKSRLLSDRFSAERPKGSFSTLEIQRTEQGDSAMYLCASSSGTGFEKLFFGSGTQLSVL.

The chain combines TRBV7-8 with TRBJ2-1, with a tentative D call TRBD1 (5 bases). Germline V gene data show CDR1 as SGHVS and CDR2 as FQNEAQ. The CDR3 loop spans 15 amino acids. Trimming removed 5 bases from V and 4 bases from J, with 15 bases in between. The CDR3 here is CASSHEGVLYNEQFF. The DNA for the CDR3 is TGTGCCAGCAGCCACGAAGGGGTGCTGTACAATGAGCAGTTCTTC.

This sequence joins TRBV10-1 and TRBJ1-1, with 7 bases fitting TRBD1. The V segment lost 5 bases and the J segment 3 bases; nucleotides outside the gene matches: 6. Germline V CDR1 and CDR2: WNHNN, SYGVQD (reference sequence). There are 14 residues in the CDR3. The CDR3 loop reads CASSLTGVDTEAFF. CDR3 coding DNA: TGCGCCAGCAGTTTAACAGGGGTGGACACTGAAGCTTTCTTT.

Written as DNA, the CDR3 is TGCGCCAGCAGCCAACACCTAGCGGGGGTCTACAATGAGCAGTTCTTC. Encoded protein: CASSQHLAGVYNEQFF. The chain employs TRBV4-1 and TRBJ2-1; 10 bases map to TRBD2. Germline-derived CDR1 and CDR2 are MGHRA and YSYEKL. With V trimmed by 2 bases and J by 3 bases, 4 bases remained unmatched. This CDR3 region has 16 residues.

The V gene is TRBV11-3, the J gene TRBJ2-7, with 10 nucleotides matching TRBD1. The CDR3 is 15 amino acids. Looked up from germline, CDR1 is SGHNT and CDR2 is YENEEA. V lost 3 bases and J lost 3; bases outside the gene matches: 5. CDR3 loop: CASSFGGDRGYEQYF. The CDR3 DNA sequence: TGTGCCAGCAGCTTTGGAGGGGACAGGGGCTACGAGCAGTACTTC.

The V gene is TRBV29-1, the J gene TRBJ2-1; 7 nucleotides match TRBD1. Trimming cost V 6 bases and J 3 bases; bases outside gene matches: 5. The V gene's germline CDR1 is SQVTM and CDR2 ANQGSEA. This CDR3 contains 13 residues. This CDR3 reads CSVVGGDYNEQFF. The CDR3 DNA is TGCAGCGTAGTAGGGGGCGACTACAATGAGCAGTTCTTC.

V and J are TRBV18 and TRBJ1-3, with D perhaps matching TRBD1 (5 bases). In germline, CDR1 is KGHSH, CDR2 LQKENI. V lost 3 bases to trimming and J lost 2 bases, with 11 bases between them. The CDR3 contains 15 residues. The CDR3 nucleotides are TGTGCCAGCTCACCCAGGGATGGTACTGGAAACACCATATATTTT. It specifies CASSPRDGTGNTIYF.

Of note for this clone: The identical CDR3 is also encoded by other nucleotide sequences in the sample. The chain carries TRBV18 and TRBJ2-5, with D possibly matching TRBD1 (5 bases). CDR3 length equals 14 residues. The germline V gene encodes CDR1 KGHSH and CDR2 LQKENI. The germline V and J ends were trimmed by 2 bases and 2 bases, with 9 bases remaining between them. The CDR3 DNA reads TGTGCCAGCTCACCAGGGGCGGTACAAGAGACCCAGTACTTC. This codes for CASSPGAVQETQYF.

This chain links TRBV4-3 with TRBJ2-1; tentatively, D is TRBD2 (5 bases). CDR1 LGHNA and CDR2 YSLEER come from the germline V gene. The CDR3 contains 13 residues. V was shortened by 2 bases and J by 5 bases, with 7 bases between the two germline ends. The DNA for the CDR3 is TGCGCCAGCAGCCAACAGCGGAACAATGAGCAGTTCTTC. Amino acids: CASSQQRNNEQFF.

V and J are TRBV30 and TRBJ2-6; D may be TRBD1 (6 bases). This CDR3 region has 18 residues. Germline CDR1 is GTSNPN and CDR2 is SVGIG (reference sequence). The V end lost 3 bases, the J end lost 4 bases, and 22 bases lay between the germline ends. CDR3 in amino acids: CAWRVGTNRPGGANVLTF. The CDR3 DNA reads TGTGCCTGGAGGGTCGGGACAAATCGACCGGGAGGGGCCAACGTCCTGACTTTC. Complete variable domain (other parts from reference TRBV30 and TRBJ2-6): SQTIHQWPATLVQPVGSPLSLECTVEGTSNPNLYWYRQAAGRGLQLLFYSVGIGQISSEVPQNLSASRPQDRQFILSSKKLLLSDSGFYLCAWRVGTNRPGGANVLTFGAGSRLTVL.

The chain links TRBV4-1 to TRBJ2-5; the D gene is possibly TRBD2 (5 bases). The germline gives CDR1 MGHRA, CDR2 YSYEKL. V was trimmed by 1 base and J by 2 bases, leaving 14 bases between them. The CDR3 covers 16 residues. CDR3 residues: CASSQGASILQETQYF. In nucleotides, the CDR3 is TGCGCCAGCAGCCAAGGGGCTAGCATATTACAAGAGACCCAGTACTTC.

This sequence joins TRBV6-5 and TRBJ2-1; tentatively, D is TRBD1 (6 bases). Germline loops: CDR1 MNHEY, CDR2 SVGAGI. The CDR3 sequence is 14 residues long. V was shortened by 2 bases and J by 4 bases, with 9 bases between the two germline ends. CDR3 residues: CASSYGDKYNEQFF. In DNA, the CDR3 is TGTGCCAGCAGTTACGGGGACAAATACAATGAGCAGTTCTTC.

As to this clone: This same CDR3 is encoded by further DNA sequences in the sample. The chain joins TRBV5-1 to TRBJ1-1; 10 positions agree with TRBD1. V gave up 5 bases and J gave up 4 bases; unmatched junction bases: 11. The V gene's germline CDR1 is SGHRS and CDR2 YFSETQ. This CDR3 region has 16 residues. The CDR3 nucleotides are TGCGCCAGCAGACGACGGGACAGGGGTAAGGGCACTGAAGCTTTCTTT. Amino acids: CASRRRDRGKGTEAFF.

Written as DNA, the CDR3 is TGTGCCAGCAGCCAACAGACAGTACACTCTGGAAACACCATATATTTT. Encoded protein: CASSQQTVHSGNTIYF. The chain joins TRBV14 to TRBJ1-3; a weak D match, TRBD1 (5 bases). Germline CDR1 is SGHDN and CDR2 is FVKESK. The V end lost 2 bases, the J end lost 0 bases, and 11 bases lay between the germline ends. The CDR3 covers 16 residues.

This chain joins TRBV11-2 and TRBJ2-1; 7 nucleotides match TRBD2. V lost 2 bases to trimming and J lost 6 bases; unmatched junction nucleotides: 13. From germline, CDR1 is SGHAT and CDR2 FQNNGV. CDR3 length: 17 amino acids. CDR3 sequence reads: CASSLPSGNALSNEQFF. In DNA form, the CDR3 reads TGTGCCAGCAGCTTACCTAGCGGCAATGCGCTCTCCAATGAGCAGTTCTTC. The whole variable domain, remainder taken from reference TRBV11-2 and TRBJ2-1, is EAGVAQSPRYKIIEKRQSVAFWCNPISGHATLYWYQQILGQGPKLLIQFQNNGVVDDSQLPKDRFSAERLKGVDSTLKIQPAKLEDSAVYLCASSLPSGNALSNEQFFGPGTRLTVL.

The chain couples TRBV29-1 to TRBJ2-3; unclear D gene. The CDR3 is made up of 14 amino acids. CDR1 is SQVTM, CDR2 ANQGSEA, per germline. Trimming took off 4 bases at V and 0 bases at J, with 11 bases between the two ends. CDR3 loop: CSVVIVASTDTQYF. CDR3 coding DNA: TGCAGCGTTGTTATTGTGGCTAGCACAGATACGCAGTATTTT.

The CDR3 loop reads CASRPQGTSGRAGNEQFF. CDR3 coding DNA: TGTGCCAGCCGTCCCCAGGGGACTAGCGGGAGGGCCGGGAATGAGCAGTTCTTC. The J gene is TRBJ2-1, the V gene TRBV5-4, with 16 bases that match TRBD2. Germline V gene sequence: CDR1 SGHNT, CDR2 YYREEE (reference sequence). CDR3 length: 18 residues. V trimming: 7 bases; J trimming: 7 bases; junction bases outside the gene matches: 14.

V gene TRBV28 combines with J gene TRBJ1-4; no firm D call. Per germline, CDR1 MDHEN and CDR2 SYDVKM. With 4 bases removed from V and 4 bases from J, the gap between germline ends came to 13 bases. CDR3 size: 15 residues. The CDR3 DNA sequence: TGTGCCAGCAGTTCATCGGCGCGCGGTAATGAAAAACTGTTTTTT. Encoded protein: CASSSSARGNEKLFF.

CDR3 amino acids: CASSATAEQYF. The CDR3 DNA is TGTGCCAGCAGTGCGACAGCCGAGCAGTACTTC. V is TRBV6-1 and J is TRBJ2-7, with D possibly matching TRBD1 (5 bases). Germline V gives CDR1 MNHNS, CDR2 SASEGT. The V end was cut by 4 bases, the J end by 6 bases, with 7 bases between. There are 11 residues in the CDR3.

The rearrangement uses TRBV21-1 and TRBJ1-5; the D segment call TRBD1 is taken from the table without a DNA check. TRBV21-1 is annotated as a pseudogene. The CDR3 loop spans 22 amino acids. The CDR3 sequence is CVWVKGAENRGPRLHSNQPQHF. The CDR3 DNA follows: TGTGTCTGGGTAAAAGGGGCGGAAAACAGGGGCCCGAGACTTCATAGCAATCAGCCCCAGCATTTT.

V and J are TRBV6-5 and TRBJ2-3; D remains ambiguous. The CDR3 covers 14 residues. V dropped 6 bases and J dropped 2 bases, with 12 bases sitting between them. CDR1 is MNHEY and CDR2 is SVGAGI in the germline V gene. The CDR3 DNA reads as TGTGCCAGCAGCCCCCTGCGGCACACAGATACGCAGTATTTT. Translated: CASSPLRHTDTQYF.

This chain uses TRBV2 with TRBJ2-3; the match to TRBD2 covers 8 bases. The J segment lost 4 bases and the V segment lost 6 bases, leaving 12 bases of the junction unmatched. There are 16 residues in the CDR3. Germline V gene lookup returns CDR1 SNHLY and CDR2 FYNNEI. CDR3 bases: TGTGCCAGCAGCCCTAGGGGCGGGAGGAAATCAGATACGCAGTATTTT. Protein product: CASSPRGGRKSDTQYF.

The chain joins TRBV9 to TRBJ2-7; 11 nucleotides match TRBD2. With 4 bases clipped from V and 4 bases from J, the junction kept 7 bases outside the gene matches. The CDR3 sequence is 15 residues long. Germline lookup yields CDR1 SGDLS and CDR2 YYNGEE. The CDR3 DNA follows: TGTGCCAGCAGCCCTACTAGCGGGGGACCTTACGAGCAGTACTTC. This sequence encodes CASSPTSGGPYEQYF.

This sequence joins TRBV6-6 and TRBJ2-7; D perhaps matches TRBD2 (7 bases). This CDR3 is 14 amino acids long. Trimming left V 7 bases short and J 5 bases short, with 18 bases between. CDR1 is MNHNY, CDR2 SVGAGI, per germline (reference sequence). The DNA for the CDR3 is TGTGCCAGCAAAACGGGGCGGGGGCAGGACGAGCAGTACTTC. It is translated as CASKTGRGQDEQYF.

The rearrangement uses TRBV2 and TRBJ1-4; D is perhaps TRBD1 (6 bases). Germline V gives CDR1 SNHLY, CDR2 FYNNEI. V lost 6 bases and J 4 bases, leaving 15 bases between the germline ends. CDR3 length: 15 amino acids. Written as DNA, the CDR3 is TGTGCCAGCAGACCGCGGACAGCCCGTAATGAAAAACTGTTTTTT. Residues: CASRPRTARNEKLFF. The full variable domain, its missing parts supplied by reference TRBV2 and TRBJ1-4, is EPEVTQTPSHQVTQMGQEVILRCVPISNHLYFYWYRQILGQKVEFLVSFYNNEISEKSEIFDDQFSVERPDGSNFTLKIRSTKLEDSAMYFCASRPRTARNEKLFFGSGTQLSVL.

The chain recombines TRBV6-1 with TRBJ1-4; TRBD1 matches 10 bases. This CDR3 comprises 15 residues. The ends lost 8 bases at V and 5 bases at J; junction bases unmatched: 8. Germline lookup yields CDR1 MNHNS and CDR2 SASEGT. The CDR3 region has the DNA TGTGCCAGCCGAGGGACAGGGGTTAGGAATGAAAAACTGTTTTTT. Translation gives CASRGTGVRNEKLFF.

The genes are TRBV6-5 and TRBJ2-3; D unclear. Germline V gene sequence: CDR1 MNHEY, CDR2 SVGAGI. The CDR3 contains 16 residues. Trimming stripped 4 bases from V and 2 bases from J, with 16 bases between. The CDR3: CASSSVVGAYTDTQYF. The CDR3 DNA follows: TGTGCCAGCAGTTCCGTCGTCGGAGCCTACACAGATACGCAGTATTTT.

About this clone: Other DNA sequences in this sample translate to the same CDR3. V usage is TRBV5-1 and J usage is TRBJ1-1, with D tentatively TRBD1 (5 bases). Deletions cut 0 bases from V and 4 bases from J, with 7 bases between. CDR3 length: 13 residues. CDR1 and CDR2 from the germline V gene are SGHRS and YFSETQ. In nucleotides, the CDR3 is TGCGCCAGCAGCTTGGGCGGGGGCACTGAAGCTTTCTTT. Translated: CASSLGGGTEAFF.